This T cell receptor (beta chain) was documented in a study of Ad26.COV2.S vaccination and SARS-CoV-2 variants. Documented treatment: about 20 received Ad26.COV2.S at low or high dose, single or two shots; roughly five received placebo; per-sample allocation not given. Each sample was drawn 63 days after the first injection (of vaccine or placebo). Method: immunoSEQ multiplex PCR; TCRdb's copy keeps in-frame clones and lacks some. This table has some 250,000 clones, around nine tenths appearing once. This receptor was obtained from a person aged 18 to 65 who received the Ad26.COV2.S COVID-19 vaccine or a placebo. The sample consisted of peripheral blood, taken in a trial of Ad26.COV2.S vaccine versus placebo.

Here the CDR3 reads CASSLDRVSYEQYF. CDR3 DNA sequence: TGTGCCAGCAGCTTGGACAGGGTTTCCTACGAGCAGTACTTC. This chain connects TRBV9 to TRBJ2-7; TRBD1 matches 8 bases. The CDR3 is made up of 14 amino acids. Germline V gene lookup returns CDR1 SGDLS and CDR2 YYNGEE. V was pared by 4 bases and J by 1 base, with 4 bases of the junction left unmatched. The full variable domain, rest sourced from reference TRBV9 and TRBJ2-7, is DSGVTQTPKHLITATGQRVTLRCSPRSGDLSVYWYQQSLDQGLQFLIQYYNGEERAKGNILERFSAQQFPDLHSELNLSSLELGDSALYFCASSLDRVSYEQYFGPGTRLTVT.